The T cell receptor beta chain under discussion was sequenced for a study of cytomegalovirus exposure and HLA in healthy donors. Turning to the study itself: Within the Caucasian-associated ancestry cluster were around 81% of the 350 to 400 genotyped donors. Overall study results and limits: Earlier findings revealed that most TCR beta V segments proved productive either about 90% or about 30% of the time. Across HLA loci, a later analysis found differing TCR association rates, with DRB1 most and HLA-C fewest.

On this clone: The target antigen is unknown.

With V trimmed by 5 bases and J by 3 bases, 4 bases remained unmatched. Germline values: CDR1 MDHEN, CDR2 SYDVKM. The CDR3 is made up of 15 amino acids. The PCR employed 60 Vbeta primers together with 13 Jbeta primers. Sequencing was performed with immunoSEQ multiplex PCR; in TCRdb, only in-frame clones are kept and a portion is missing. This table holds about 89,000 clones, roughly 70% found once. This rearrangement joins TRBV28 to TRBJ2-7, with 13 bases aligning to TRBD2. The sequence was obtained from a male donor in good health and CMV-seronegative. The specimen was PBMCs. This CDR3 reads CASSETSGRSYEQYF. CDR3 in DNA: TGTGCCAGCAGTGAGACTAGCGGGAGGAGCTACGAGCAGTACTTC.